This note documents a single T cell receptor beta chain sequence. Its antigen remains unknown. This record belongs to a study of shared clonotypes between healthy human individuals. General study findings and limits: It was the non-shared clonotypes that had lower generation probabilities than clonotypes shared by all four donors.

For each subset, genomic DNA was distributed in equal portions over several immunoSEQ plates. The protocol was immunoSEQ multiplex PCR, while the TCRdb copy is restricted to in-frame clones and leaves out a portion. The profile shows 1.5 million to 2.5 million clones, roughly 94% of them singletons. The naive CD8 subset, CD45RO-negative cells positively selected for CCR7, excluded terminally differentiated effector memory CD45RA+ cells. The donor population consisted of healthy HIV-negative adults with no recent acute infections or vaccinations. The sample comprised naive CD8+ T cells sorted from blood. The receptor's source is a man younger than 30 in good health.

The CDR3 loop reads CSVERMEKLFF. The CDR3 coding sequence is TGCAGTGTGGAGAGGATGGAAAAACTGTTTTTT. This chain links TRBV20-1 with TRBJ1-4; D unresolved. From germline, CDR1 is DFQATT and CDR2 SNEGSKA (reference sequence). The CDR3 totals 11 residues. The V and J ends lost 7 bases and 8 bases respectively, with 11 bases between them.